This is a list of T cell receptor beta chains from one sample in a study of blood T cell repertoires in COVID-19. Some clones are missing from TCRdb's copy, which holds only in-frame ones; the method was immunoSEQ multiplex PCR. The sample consists of roughly 180,000 clones, roughly four fifths of them appearing once. The sequenced material came from peripheral blood. All receptors derive from a woman aged 40 to 50 with COVID-19, enrolled during active disease. CDR3s include the opening cysteine and the closing phenylalanine or tryptophan. A D gene is named only where the DNA matches it firmly. Clone size is not always given. Where it is, it says once, few, many or a class for expanded clones.

size: -
V: TRBV6-5
J: TRBJ1-1
D: -
DNA: TGTGCCAGCAGTTACTTTACGGGGGACACTGAAGCTTTCTTT
CDR3: CASSYFTGDTEAFF

size: -
V: TRBV9
J: TRBJ2-1
D: TRBD2
DNA: TGTGCCAGCGGCCTCGGGACTAGCGGATGGAATGAGCAGTTCTTC
CDR3: CASGLGTSGWNEQFF

size: -
V: TRBV2
J: TRBJ2-7
D: -
DNA: TGTGCCAGCAGCGGGGACAAGGGGATGGACGAGCAGTACTTC
CDR3: CASSGDKGMDEQYF

size: -
V: TRBV4-1
J: TRBJ2-1
D: TRBD1
DNA: TGCGCCAGCAGGGACCTCGACAGGGTTTGGAGCAAAAATGAGCAGTTCTTC
CDR3: CASRDLDRVWSKNEQFF

size: -
V: TRBV6-5
J: TRBJ2-1
D: TRBD2
DNA: TGTGCCAGCAGAGGACTAGCGGGAATCAATGAGCAGTTCTTC
CDR3: CASRGLAGINEQFF

size: -
V: TRBV3-1/TRBV3-2
J: TRBJ2-1
D: TRBD2
DNA: TGTGCCAGCAGCCAACTAGCGGTAAATGAGCAGTTCTTC
CDR3: CASSQLAVNEQFF

size: once
V: TRBV30
J: TRBJ1-1
D: TRBD1
DNA: TGTGCCTGGACGTACAGGGGGCGGAGCACTGAAGCTTTCTTT
CDR3: CAWTYRGRSTEAFF

size: -
V: TRBV10-3
J: TRBJ2-1
D: TRBD2
DNA: TGTGCCATCAGAGAAATCGGGACTACTTATAATGAGCAGTTCTTC
CDR3: CAIREIGTTYNEQFF

size: -
V: TRBV6-6
J: TRBJ2-5
D: -
DNA: TGTGCCAGCAGTTCAAATATGGCAGGGGAGCAAGAGACCCAGTACTTC
CDR3: CASSSNMAGEQETQYF

size: -
V: TRBV6-6
J: TRBJ2-6
D: -
DNA: TGTGCCAGCAGTAGAGGCGGGGCCAACGTCCTGACTTTC
CDR3: CASSRGGANVLTF

size: -
V: TRBV30
J: TRBJ2-7
D: TRBD1
DNA: TGTGCCTGCCTGGCCGGGACAGGGGAGGACGAGCAGTACTTC
CDR3: CACLAGTGEDEQYF

size: -
V: TRBV5-1
J: TRBJ2-3
D: TRBD2
DNA: TGCGCCAGCAGCTGGGGACTAGCCCCTAGCACAGATACGCAGTATTTT
CDR3: CASSWGLAPSTDTQYF

size: -
V: TRBV27
J: TRBJ1-2
D: -
DNA: TGTGCCAGCAACCCTGCTCCCTGGGCAAACTATGGCTACACCTTC
CDR3: CASNPAPWANYGYTF

size: -
V: TRBV5-5
J: TRBJ2-6
D: TRBD1
DNA: TGTGCCAGCAGCTTACTTTCTCAGGGGGCGGTAGGGGCCAACGTCCTGACTTTC
CDR3: CASSLLSQGAVGANVLTF

size: -
V: TRBV5-5
J: TRBJ2-1
D: -
DNA: TGTGCCAGCAGCACAACCCCGGGACTCGAGCAGTTCTTC
CDR3: CASSTTPGLEQFF

size: -
V: TRBV14
J: TRBJ1-5
D: -
DNA: TGTGCCAGCAGCCAAGGAGGGTGGGATCAGCCCCAGCATTTT
CDR3: CASSQGGWDQPQHF

size: -
V: TRBV11-2
J: TRBJ2-7
D: -
DNA: TGTGCCAGCAGCTTAGTTGCGGGAACTGTTGGCGAGCAGTACTTC
CDR3: CASSLVAGTVGEQYF

size: many
V: TRBV14
J: TRBJ1-2
D: -
DNA: TGTGCCAGCAGCCAAGAGCGCTATGGCTACACCTTC
CDR3: CASSQERYGYTF

size: once
V: TRBV2
J: TRBJ1-2
D: TRBD1
DNA: TGTGCCAGCAAGAAATGGGACAGCTCAAACTATGGCTACACCTTC
CDR3: CASKKWDSSNYGYTF

size: -
V: TRBV6-5
J: TRBJ1-2
D: -
DNA: TGTGCCAGCAGACCTTCCAGGGGTGGCTACACCTTC
CDR3: CASRPSRGGYTF

size: -
V: TRBV6-1
J: TRBJ2-7
D: TRBD1
DNA: TGTGCCAGCAGTGAAGTTGGGACAGCCTCCTACGAGCAGTACTTC
CDR3: CASSEVGTASYEQYF

size: -
V: TRBV5-1
J: TRBJ2-1
D: TRBD2
DNA: TGCGCCAGCAGTCTTACTAGCGGGAGCGGGGTTGAGCAGTTCTTC
CDR3: CASSLTSGSGVEQFF

size: once
V: TRBV7-8
J: TRBJ1-3
D: -
DNA: TGTGCCAGCAGCCCGTACTCTGGAAACACCATATATTTT
CDR3: CASSPYSGNTIYF

size: -
V: TRBV19
J: TRBJ1-4
D: TRBD1
DNA: TGTGCCACCCAGGGGGAGGAAAAACTGTTTTTT
CDR3: CATQGEEKLFF

size: -
V: TRBV3-1/TRBV3-2
J: TRBJ1-4
D: TRBD1
DNA: TGTGCCAGCAGCCGGACAGGGGGCGCCCCCCATAATGAAAAACTGTTTTTT
CDR3: CASSRTGGAPHNEKLFF

size: -
V: TRBV7-2
J: TRBJ1-2
D: -
DNA: TGTGCCAGCAGCTTAAATAGTCCCGGACTGAACTATGGCTACACCTTC
CDR3: CASSLNSPGLNYGYTF

size: few
V: TRBV11-3
J: TRBJ2-3
D: TRBD2
DNA: TGTGCCAGCAGCGCCGGACTAGCGGGAGATACGCAGTATTTT
CDR3: CASSAGLAGDTQYF

size: -
V: TRBV29-1
J: TRBJ2-1
D: TRBD2
DNA: TGCAGCGTTGGCCTAGCGGGCCCCAATGAGCAGTTCTTC
CDR3: CSVGLAGPNEQFF

size: -
V: TRBV12-3/TRBV12-4
J: TRBJ2-5
D: -
DNA: TGTGCCAGCAGTTTTGGGGGCGCAGAGACCCAGTACTTC
CDR3: CASSFGGAETQYF

size: -
V: TRBV5-4
J: TRBJ2-5
D: TRBD1
DNA: TGTGCCAGCAGCCCGGACAGGGGGCAAGAGACCCAGTACTTC
CDR3: CASSPDRGQETQYF

size: -
V: TRBV4-1
J: TRBJ2-7
D: TRBD2
DNA: TGCGCCAGCAGCCAAGCCCTAGGACTAGCGGGCTCCTACGAGCAGTACTTC
CDR3: CASSQALGLAGSYEQYF

size: -
V: TRBV5-8
J: TRBJ2-7
D: TRBD1
DNA: TGTGCCACCTCCGGGACAGGGAGACCTTACGAGCAGTACTTC
CDR3: CATSGTGRPYEQYF

size: -
V: TRBV7-9
J: TRBJ2-1
D: TRBD2
DNA: TGTGCCAGCAGCTCATTAGCGGGAAGCTCCTACAATGAGCAGTTCTTC
CDR3: CASSSLAGSSYNEQFF

size: -
V: TRBV2
J: TRBJ1-5
D: TRBD1
DNA: TGTGCCAGCAGTGAAAGTTCACAGGGGTTGCGTCAGCCCCAGCATTTT
CDR3: CASSESSQGLRQPQHF

size: once
V: TRBV3-1/TRBV3-2
J: TRBJ2-5
D: -
DNA: TGTGCCAGCAGCCATATATTAGTAGAGACCCAGTACTTC
CDR3: CASSHILVETQYF

size: -
V: TRBV7-6
J: TRBJ2-5
D: TRBD1
DNA: TGTGCCAGCAGCTTAAATGACAGGGGAAACCAAGAGACCCAGTACTTC
CDR3: CASSLNDRGNQETQYF

size: -
V: TRBV3-1/TRBV3-2
J: TRBJ1-1
D: -
DNA: TGTGCCAGCAGCCAAGGGGGCGCGAACACTGAAGCTTTCTTT
CDR3: CASSQGGANTEAFF

size: -
V: TRBV7-9
J: TRBJ2-1
D: TRBD2
DNA: TGTGCCAGCAGCTTAGCAGTCGGACTAGCGGGAGATGAGCAGTTCTTC
CDR3: CASSLAVGLAGDEQFF

size: -
V: TRBV7-9
J: TRBJ2-1
D: TRBD2
DNA: TGTGCCAGCAGCTTGCTAGCGGGCCTCTACAATGAGCAGTTCTTC
CDR3: CASSLLAGLYNEQFF

size: many
V: TRBV2
J: TRBJ1-5
D: TRBD1
DNA: TGTGCCAGCAGACAGGGGGCTATCGATCAGCCCCAGCATTTT
CDR3: CASRQGAIDQPQHF

size: -
V: TRBV6-5
J: TRBJ2-7
D: TRBD2
DNA: TGTGCCAGCCACCGAGCGGGAGCAGGCTACGAGCAGTACTTC
CDR3: CASHRAGAGYEQYF

size: -
V: TRBV19
J: TRBJ1-6
D: -
DNA: TGTGCCAGTAGTACACGGAGCTCCTATAATTCACCCCTCCACTTT
CDR3: CASSTRSSYNSPLHF

size: -
V: TRBV5-1
J: TRBJ2-2
D: -
DNA: TGCGCCAGCAGCTTGGACAGGGAGACGACCGGGGAGCTGTTTTTT
CDR3: CASSLDRETTGELFF

size: -
V: TRBV6-5
J: TRBJ1-1
D: TRBD1
DNA: TGTGCCAGCAGGGGGACAGGCTACACTGAAGCTTTCTTT
CDR3: CASRGTGYTEAFF

size: -
V: TRBV6-1
J: TRBJ2-5
D: TRBD2
DNA: TGTGCCAGCAGTGCAACCTTGACTAGCGGGCCTCTCCGGGAGACCCAGTACTTC
CDR3: CASSATLTSGPLRETQYF

size: -
V: TRBV28
J: TRBJ1-6
D: -
DNA: TGTGCCAGCAGTCCCCAGCGGGGGATTTCACCCCTCCACTTT
CDR3: CASSPQRGISPLHF

size: -
V: TRBV5-4
J: TRBJ2-5
D: -
DNA: TGTGCCAGCAGCAACGGGGACACGCCTAGAGAGACCCAGTACTTC
CDR3: CASSNGDTPRETQYF

size: -
V: TRBV4-1
J: TRBJ1-3
D: -
DNA: TGCGCCAGCAGCCAAGAGGCACCGACAATCTCTGGAAACACCATATATTTT
CDR3: CASSQEAPTISGNTIYF

size: few
V: TRBV2
J: TRBJ2-3
D: -
DNA: TGTGCCAGCATATGGGCCGATAGTGCTAGCACAGATACGCAGTATTTT
CDR3: CASIWADSASTDTQYF

size: -
V: TRBV9
J: TRBJ2-1
D: TRBD2
DNA: TGTGCCAGCAGCAAGAGCGGGGGGACCTACAATGAGCAGTTCTTC
CDR3: CASSKSGGTYNEQFF

size: -
V: TRBV6-1
J: TRBJ1-1
D: -
DNA: TGTGCCAGCAGTGATGAGGAGGCGAACATGAACACTGAAGCTTTCTTT
CDR3: CASSDEEANMNTEAFF

size: -
V: TRBV7-3
J: TRBJ2-2
D: TRBD2
DNA: TGTGCCAGCAGTCTTCCCGGGACTAGCACCGGGGAGCTGTTTTTT
CDR3: CASSLPGTSTGELFF

size: -
V: TRBV9
J: TRBJ2-7
D: TRBD2
DNA: TGTGCCAGCAGCGTACTAGCGGGAGCCTACGAGCAGTACTTC
CDR3: CASSVLAGAYEQYF

size: -
V: TRBV25-1
J: TRBJ1-1
D: -
DNA: TGTGCCAGCAGTGAAAGAAGGTCCGACACGGCGAACACTGAAGCTTTCTTT
CDR3: CASSERRSDTANTEAFF

size: -
V: TRBV30
J: TRBJ2-5
D: -
DNA: TGTGCCTGGAGTGGGGGGGACGGCCAAGAGACCCAGTACTTC
CDR3: CAWSGGDGQETQYF

size: -
V: TRBV7-9
J: TRBJ1-2
D: -
DNA: TGTGCCAGCAGCTTAGTTCCGGGGGGGTATGGCTACACCTTC
CDR3: CASSLVPGGYGYTF

size: once
V: TRBV29-1
J: TRBJ1-2
D: -
DNA: TGCAGCGTGCTCCCCCGGGAAAGCTATGGCTACACCTTC
CDR3: CSVLPRESYGYTF

size: -
V: TRBV11-2
J: TRBJ2-5
D: TRBD2
DNA: TGTGCCAGCAGTTCACCGGGACTACCGTGGGCCCAGTACTTC
CDR3: CASSSPGLPWAQYF

size: -
V: TRBV24-1
J: TRBJ2-1
D: -
DNA: TGTGCCACCAGTCGAGAGGTCGGCGACAATGAGCAGTTCTTC
CDR3: CATSREVGDNEQFF

size: -
V: TRBV2
J: TRBJ2-3
D: -
DNA: TGTGCCAGCAGTGTTCTAACTAGCACAGATACGCAGTATTTT
CDR3: CASSVLTSTDTQYF